Included here is one T cell receptor (beta chain) sequence, with context. This clonotype has a count of ten or more. What this receptor recognizes is not known. No per-base quality is available; no much larger clone lies one base away. The sample originates from a study of T cells after yellow fever vaccination (dated 2019 in TCRdb). Broadly, across the study: The SMART-Seq v4 Ultra Low Input RNA kit was used to prepare libraries from fractions with low cell numbers. The cohort comprised two healthy male donors, one aged 18 to 30 and one aged 30 to 40 years. Blood was collected at multiple timepoints before and after primary and secondary immunization, and bulk PBMC replicates and cell subsets were isolated. To follow T-cell clones before and after primary and booster YFV17D yellow fever vaccination, bulk TCR alpha and beta repertoires were sequenced over time. What the research found in general, with its limitations: Computational filtering was needed because FACS-sorted repertoires could contain abundant contaminating clonotypes from the bulk population. Because the study included only two donors, the extent to which the findings can be generalized is limited. A small fraction of clonotypes appeared in both the CD4 and CD8 compartments, likely as a result of convergent recombination. The secondary T-cell response was found to be weaker but faster than the primary response, with a peak reached on day 5 rather than on day 15. After the booster, most of the clones that had expanded following primary vaccination were detected again (roughly 96% of CD4 and 80% to 90% of CD8), which suggests that memory was broadly maintained.

TCR cDNA was synthesized by 5'RACE template switching, through which a universal primer site and unique molecular identifiers were introduced. cDNA synthesis was primed from both the TCR alpha and TCR beta constant segments. Library amplification involved two PCR steps, and the second step added sample barcodes and sequencing adapters. Sequencing of libraries was done on Illumina HiSeq 2500 (2x100 bp) or NovaSeq (2x150 bp). Turning to the authors' computational methods: Reads were demultiplexed and collapsed into UMI consensus sequences with MIGEC, and V(D)J alignment was performed with MiXCR. Using edgeR on replicate PBMC samples, clonotypes were called vaccine-responding if FDR was below 0.01 and the log2 fold change was above 5 up to day 15. CD4 or CD8 identity was assigned to each bulk clonotype according to whether the clonotype was present at higher abundance in the sequenced CD4 repertoire or the sequenced CD8 repertoire. TCRdb passed the public sequencing reads through fastp at Q25 and MiXCR, retaining productive beta sequences. Rows with a matching CDR3 protein are joined into one entry that keeps the most common DNA and genes. The V and J calls, along with clone size, are taken from TCRdb and not from the paper's own processing. Recorded for this sample are 500,000 to 650,000 distinct CDR3 sequences; roughly a sixth of them occurred a single time. Approximately 15% of the sample lies in the top ten.

At the junction V is shortened by 2 bases and J by 3 bases, with 10 bases in between. According to the germline V gene, CDR1 reads SGHTA and CDR2 reads FQGNSA. The CDR3 covers 14 residues, taking in both the cysteine and the phenylalanine. Left in the record is the CDR3 DNA by itself, 42 bases read in frame from the first base. The intended sense of this specimen's treatment or condition label: live attenuated yellow fever vaccine strain. At every blood-draw timepoint, two biological replicates of bulk PBMCs were collected. A standard Ficoll-Paque protocol was used to isolate PBMCs from peripheral blood. RNA was extracted with TriZol from bulk PBMCs, CD4 and CD8 fractions, and dextramer-positive and dextramer-negative fractions.

The rearranged segments are TRBV7-2 and TRBJ1-1; possibly the D gene is TRBD1, per 5 matching bases. The source material was PBMCs, sampled 5 days after the first yellow fever vaccination. This TCR was sampled from a man between 18 and 35 years old who received the YFV17D yellow fever vaccine. The encoded CDR3 is CASSLFGGDTEAFF. The DNA sequence reads TGTGCCAGCAGCTTATTTGGGGGGGACACTGAAGCTTTCTTT.